These 4 T cell receptor beta chains were all obtained from the same sample, sequenced in a study of STAT3 mutations in large granular lymphocyte leukemia. Overall study findings and caveats: At least one immunodominant TCR beta clonotype appeared in every T-cell large granular lymphocyte leukemia patient.

For these TCRs, the target antigens are not known. Libraries were prepared by immunoSEQ multiplex PCR; TCRdb keeps only in-frame clonotypes and omits some of them. The sample lists 8,300 or so clones; around 92% were seen once. Sequenced: peripheral blood mononuclear cells. The receptor set was obtained from a man aged 50 to 60 with T-cell large granular lymphocyte leukemia. Some clones in this sample may be carry-over from other donors' samples.

CDR3 nucleotides: TGTGCCAGCAGCCCAGGACCGATCTCTGGAAACACCATATATTTT. Translation gives CASSPGPISGNTIYF. This sequence joins TRBV7-8 and TRBJ1-3; no clear D gene. The V gene lost 5 bases and the J gene lost 0 bases, with 11 bases spanning the gap. This CDR3 has 15 residues. Germline V gene lookup returns CDR1 SGHVS and CDR2 FQNEAQ.

V is TRBV6-6 and J is TRBJ1-5; D gene ambiguous. The CDR3 covers 13 residues. The V end was cut by 8 bases, the J end by 5 bases, with 13 bases between. Looked up from germline, CDR1 is MNHNY and CDR2 is SVGAGI (reference sequence). CDR3 DNA: TGTGCCAGCTCGAAGAGGCGGGATCAGCCCCAGCATTTT. It yields the protein CASSKRRDQPQHF.

This chain joins TRBV5-8 and TRBJ2-3; D call uncertain. In germline, CDR1 is SGHTS, CDR2 YDEGEE. V was shortened by 2 bases and J by 1 base, with 5 bases between the two germline ends. The CDR3 is made up of 13 amino acids. The CDR3 here is CASSFSGTDTQYF. CDR3 nucleotides: TGTGCCAGCAGCTTTTCTGGCACAGATACGCAGTATTTT.

This clone was counted only a few times. This sequence joins TRBV19 and TRBJ2-7; D remains unclear. This CDR3 is 14 amino acids long. Germline CDR1 and CDR2: LNHDA and SQIVND (reference sequence). The ends were cut back, 6 bases at V and 2 bases at J, with 14 bases in the middle. The CDR3, as DNA: TGTGCCAGTAGACACGACCCTGGGACCTACGAGCAGTACTTC. It translates to CASRHDPGTYEQYF.